This T cell receptor (beta chain) was observed in a study of blood T cells in healthy people across ages (dated by TCRdb to about 2015). For the study in its entirety: In model experiments, roughly one uniquely barcoded TCR beta cDNA molecule per two T cells was captured by template switching. For two donors (one aged 18 to 30 and one aged 80 or older), the study analyzed two additional independent replicas of 1 million unique cDNA reads from the same blood draw. To avoid experimental bias, donors of different ages were randomly spread across the sequencing lanes. The donors were split into four age groups: young (average 16 years), middle-aged (nearly 40), aged (approximately 59) and long-lived (about 74). The study measured age-related changes in TCR beta repertoire diversity using deep sequencing normalized with unique cDNA molecular identifiers.

In the germline V gene, CDR1 corresponds to SGDLS and CDR2 to YYNGEE. CDR3 length: 16 amino acids, cysteine to phenylalanine. Only the CDR3 DNA is retained, 48 bases long and in frame from the first base. V loses 0 bases of germline sequence and J loses 2 bases, and the interval between the two ends is 11 bases. The donors were some 39 Caucasian individuals from Russia, aged roughly 6 to 100 years, who were systemically healthy. Each donor gave approximately 9.3 milliliters of peripheral blood, collected into EDTA-treated Vacutainer tubes. Ficoll-Paque density-gradient centrifugation was used to isolate PBMCs, with at least 6.5 million per sample. Total RNA was extracted from PBMCs with Trizol reagent, with at least 6 micrograms obtained per sample. Naive CD45RAhigh/CD27high T cell percentages were measured by flow cytometry on a PBMC aliquot from every donor. Study-wide findings and limitations: Observed TCR beta diversity per million T cells fell roughly linearly with age, and a significant reduction was already apparent by age around 40. Estimates of total diversity from one million sequenced T cells were regarded as lower bounds and underestimates. Because profiling used bulk unsorted PBMCs, naive and antigen-experienced compartments could not be compared conclusively. The CMV infection status of donors was not known, potentially confounding age-related changes in expanded clonotypes. Compared with the aged group, the long-lived group had more naive CD4+ T cells, fewer expanded clones and increased TCR diversity, a pattern suggesting age selection. Observed TCR beta diversity correlated strongly with the percentage of naive T cells measured by flow cytometry.

The library was produced with 5' RACE. The sequencing machine was an Illumina HiSeq 2500. A second PCR of roughly 6 to 11 cycles was run with a J-beta primer mix and a sample-barcoded 5' primer. A unique molecular identifier was introduced onto each TCR beta cDNA molecule by a template-switch 5' adaptor carrying 12 random nucleotides. Each sample yielded at least 3 million CDR3-containing paired-end reads. First-strand cDNA was synthesized from all RNA with the Mint cDNA synthesis kit, primed by a TRBC-specific oligonucleotide. All cDNA was treated with uracil-DNA glycosylase and then went through a first 18-cycle PCR with the universal primers M1SS and BC2_uni_R. The paper's data handling went like this. Each sample was normalized by randomly selecting 1 million high-quality reads, each carrying a distinct molecular identifier. Reads sharing molecular identifiers were discarded rather than binned into consensus sequences. MiTCR, with a Q25 quality threshold and the strictest error-elimination algorithm, was used for CDR3 identification, clonotype clustering and error correction. A nonparametric unseen species model with Euler transformation was used to estimate lower-bound total TCR beta diversity. TCRdb trimmed the raw reads at Q25, called clones with MiXCR and kept productive beta chains. Each CDR3 protein appears once, grouped with its most common genes and DNA. What appears here as the V and J calls and clone size reflects TCRdb's work, not the paper's. This sample has approximately 1.5 million distinct CDR3 sequences in its table, and around 40% of those were observed once. The ten largest clones capture around 4% of the sample.

In the case of this clonotype: The target of this receptor is not known. One base away there is no much larger clone; base qualities are not given.

The sequencing input was blood. The TCR sequence derives from a woman younger than 35 in good health. The chain joins TRBV9 to TRBJ2-2; the D gene is possibly TRBD1, with 5 bases matching. The CDR3 protein: CASSVGTPANTGELFF. The sequenced DNA is TGTGCCAGCAGCGTAGGGACACCTGCTAACACCGGGGAGCTGTTTTTT.